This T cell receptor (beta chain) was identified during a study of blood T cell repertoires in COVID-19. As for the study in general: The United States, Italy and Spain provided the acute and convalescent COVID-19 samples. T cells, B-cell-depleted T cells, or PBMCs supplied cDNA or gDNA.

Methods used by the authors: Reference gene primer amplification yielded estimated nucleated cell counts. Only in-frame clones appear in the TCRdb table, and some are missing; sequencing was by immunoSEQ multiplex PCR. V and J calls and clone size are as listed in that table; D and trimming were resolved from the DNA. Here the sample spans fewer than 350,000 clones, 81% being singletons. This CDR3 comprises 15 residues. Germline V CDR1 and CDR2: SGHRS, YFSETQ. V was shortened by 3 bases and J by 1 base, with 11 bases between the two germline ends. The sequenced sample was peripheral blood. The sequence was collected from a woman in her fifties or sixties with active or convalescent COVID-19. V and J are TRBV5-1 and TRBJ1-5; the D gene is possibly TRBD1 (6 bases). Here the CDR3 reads CASSWGGQSNQPQHF. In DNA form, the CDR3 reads TGCGCCAGCAGCTGGGGGGGGCAGAGCAATCAGCCCCAGCATTTT.